Reported below is one T cell receptor beta chain. This sample is drawn from a study of blood T cell repertoires in COVID-19. Whole-study context: COVID-19 samples, acute and convalescent, were from the United States, Italy and Spain. PBMCs, B-cell-depleted T cells, or T cells were the source of the cDNA or gDNA that made up the material.

Source study methods: How many nucleated cells were present was estimated from reference gene primer amplification. TCRdb's table, derived via immunoSEQ multiplex PCR, lists solely in-frame clones and lacks some. The DNA was the basis for D and trimming; V, J and clone size are from that table. Among more than 140,000 clones listed, around nine tenths were seen once. V shed 4 bases and J shed 0 bases, with 10 bases lying between them. The V gene's germline CDR1 is MNHEY and CDR2 SVGAGI. The length of the CDR3 is 15 residues. Sequencing was performed on peripheral blood. This chain joins TRBV6-5 and TRBJ1-5; a possible D gene is TRBD1 (6 bases). The clonotype comes from a woman aged 55-69 years with acute or convalescent COVID-19. CDR3: CASSSGQVSNQPQHF. The CDR3 nucleotides are TGTGCCAGCAGTTCGGGACAAGTTAGCAATCAGCCCCAGCATTTT.